Presented here are 8 T cell receptor beta chains from one specimen sequenced in a study of OX40 agonist ivuxolimab in advanced cancers. Only in-frame clones appear in the TCRdb table, and some are missing; sequencing was by immunoSEQ multiplex PCR. The data show 65,000 to 80,000 clones, with about 88% seen just once and 0.8% to 1% held by the top ten. The source material was CD4+ or CD8+ T cells sorted from blood, sampled in a trial of the OX40 agonist ivuxolimab. All receptors come from an adult with an advanced solid tumor such as melanoma, head and neck, liver or kidney cancer.

This clone was observed a few times. The gene calls are TRBV11-1 and TRBJ2-7; the D gene is possibly TRBD1 (6 bases). Germline CDR1 SGHAT, CDR2 FQDESV (reference sequence). The CDR3 length is 14 residues. Trimming pared 5 bases from V and 6 bases from J, leaving 17 bases between. Here the CDR3 DNA reads TGTGCCAGCAGCCTACAGGGCCTCAAGGGCGAGCAGTACTTC. Translation gives CASSLQGLKGEQYF.

The V call is TRBV6-5, the J call TRBJ1-4; a weak D match, TRBD1 (5 bases). From germline, CDR1 is MNHEY and CDR2 SVGAGI. This CDR3 has 15 amino acids. Trimming shortened V by 6 bases and J by 0 bases, and 11 bases separated the two germline ends. The CDR3 DNA sequence: TGTGCCAGCAGCCGACAGACTACAACTAATGAAAAACTGTTTTTT. Protein product: CASSRQTTTNEKLFF.

V is TRBV5-4 and J is TRBJ2-1; 8 nucleotides align to TRBD1. V shed 5 bases and J 1 base; nucleotides not matched to a gene: 5. The V gene's germline CDR1 is SGHNT and CDR2 YYREEE (reference sequence). The CDR3 spans 15 residues. The CDR3 loop reads CASSLTGVSYNEQFF. Here the CDR3 DNA reads TGTGCCAGCAGTTTGACAGGGGTGTCCTACAATGAGCAGTTCTTC. Filled out from reference TRBV5-4 and TRBJ2-1, the complete variable domain reads ETGVTQSPTHLIKTRGQQVTLRCSSQSGHNTVSWYQQALGQGPQFIFQYYREEENGRGNFPPRFSGLQFPNYSSELNVNALELDDSALYLCASSLTGVSYNEQFFGPGTRLTVL.

This clone occurred a few times. The chain carries TRBV7-9 and TRBJ1-6, with a possible D match to TRBD1 (5 bases). Looked up from germline, CDR1 is SEHNR and CDR2 is FQNEAQ (reference sequence). Trimming took off 5 bases at V and 7 bases at J, with 15 bases between the two ends. The CDR3 is 15 residues long. This CDR3 reads CASSRAGQPNSPLHF. The CDR3 DNA reads TGTGCCAGCAGCCGTGCAGGGCAGCCGAATTCACCCCTCCACTTT.

In regard to this clone: One end of the junction varies from germline; a read error may be responsible. Other nucleotide sequences in the sample specify the same CDR3. This chain connects TRBV7-3 to TRBJ2-1; possible D gene TRBD1, 6 bases. The CDR3 runs 15 residues. Germline CDR1 is SGHTA and CDR2 is FQGTGA. The CDR3 DNA is TGCGCCAGCAGCCCGGACAGAGGGTCCTACAATGAGCAGTTCTTC. This codes for CASSPDRGSYNEQFF.

This clone was seen a few times. This chain connects TRBV7-9 to TRBJ1-5, with D tentatively TRBD1 (5 bases). The CDR3 spans 15 residues. The germline V and J ends were trimmed by 1 base and 2 bases, with 9 bases remaining between them. From germline, CDR1 is SEHNR and CDR2 FQNEAQ (reference sequence). CDR3 nucleotides: TGTGCCAGCAGCTTAGACTTGGGGGGCAATCAGCCCCAGCATTTT. Residues: CASSLDLGGNQPQHF.

V usage is TRBV6-5 and J usage is TRBJ1-1, with unresolved D. This CDR3 has 11 amino acids. Trimming pared 5 bases from V and 2 bases from J, leaving 3 bases between. Looked up from germline, CDR1 is MNHEY and CDR2 is SVGAGI. The CDR3 loop is CASSRNTEAFF. DNA of the CDR3: TGTGCCAGCAGTCGTAACACTGAAGCTTTCTTT.

This rearrangement joins TRBV14 to TRBJ2-3, with D uncertain. Germline-derived CDR1 and CDR2 are SGHDN and FVKESK. V lost 6 bases, J lost 2 bases, and 12 bases lay in between. CDR3 length: 14 residues. CDR3 coding DNA: TGTGCCAGCAGTCTTCGGATTTCCACAGATACGCAGTATTTT. Its protein is CASSLRISTDTQYF. Full variable domain (outside the CDR3, taken from reference TRBV14 and TRBJ2-3): EAGVTQFPSHSVIEKGQTVTLRCDPISGHDNLYWYRRVMGKEIKFLLHFVKESKQDESGMPNNRFLAERTGGTYSTLKVQPAELEDSGVYFCASSLRISTDTQYFGPGTRLTVL.